Following are 9 T cell receptor beta chains from one sample sequenced in a study of breast tumors, draining lymph nodes, adjacent tissues. The lymph nodes were axillary draining lymph nodes from breast cancer patients. In TCRdb, the multiplex PCR reads were re-called with MiXCR into one record per CDR3 protein. The repertoire includes approximately 100,000 distinct CDR3 sequences, about 20% of them detected once, and less than 1.5% sits in the top ten. The sequenced material came from axillary lymph node tissue. These receptors came from a female donor with breast cancer. Some clones in this sample may be carry-over from other donors' samples.

This clonotype has a handful of counts. The J gene is TRBJ1-2, the V gene TRBV27; D unclear. V lost 3 bases and J 0 bases, leaving 8 bases between the germline ends. CDR3 length: 14 residues. Germline lookup yields CDR1 MNHEY and CDR2 SMNVEV (reference sequence). DNA for the CDR3: TGTGCCAGCAGTTTTTCGAACACTAACTATGGCTACACCTTC. It yields the protein CASSFSNTNYGYTF.

This chain connects TRBV5-4 to TRBJ1-4; no clear D gene. The germline CDR1 and CDR2 sequences are SGHNT and YYREEE (reference sequence). The CDR3 totals 14 residues. V shed 4 bases and J shed 2 bases, with 9 bases lying between them. CDR3 region: CASSRGTTNEKLFF. The DNA for the CDR3 is TGTGCCAGCAGCCGGGGAACGACTAATGAAAAACTGTTTTTT. Full variable domain (outside the CDR3, taken from reference TRBV5-4 and TRBJ1-4): ETGVTQSPTHLIKTRGQQVTLRCSSQSGHNTVSWYQQALGQGPQFIFQYYREEENGRGNFPPRFSGLQFPNYSSELNVNALELDDSALYLCASSRGTTNEKLFFGSGTQLSVL.

This clonotype appeared a few times. This chain connects TRBV28 to TRBJ1-5; unclear D gene. The CDR3 runs to 15 residues. The germline V and J ends were trimmed by 3 bases and 6 bases, with 15 bases remaining between them. Germline V lookup: CDR1 MDHEN, CDR2 SYDVKM. The CDR3, as DNA: TGTGCCAGCAGTTTTAATTCAGAGCGGGGTCAGCCCCAGCATTTT. Amino acid sequence: CASSFNSERGQPQHF. Complete variable domain (other parts from reference TRBV28 and TRBJ1-5): DVKVTQSSRYLVKRTGEKVFLECVQDMDHENMFWYRQDPGLGLRLIYFSYDVKMKEKGDIPEGYSVSREKKERFSLILESASTNQTSMYLCASSFNSERGQPQHFGDGTRLSIL.

This clonotype was detected many times. The chain has TRBV6-1 and TRBJ1-2; unclear D gene. V shed 6 bases and J shed 0 bases, with 17 bases lying between them. Per germline, CDR1 MNHNS and CDR2 SASEGT. The CDR3 loop spans 16 amino acids. CDR3 residues: CASRVFTGLANYGYTF. CDR3 coding DNA: TGTGCCAGCAGGGTTTTCACGGGCCTTGCTAACTATGGCTACACCTTC.

This clonotype has more than one count but fewer than ten. The chain carries TRBV28 and TRBJ2-1, with a possible D match to TRBD1 (5 bases). V lost 6 bases to trimming and J lost 0 bases, with 9 bases between them. Germline V gene sequence: CDR1 MDHEN, CDR2 SYDVKM. This CDR3 has 14 amino acids. The CDR3 bases are TGTGCCAGCAGCAAGCAGGGCTCCTACAATGAGCAGTTCTTC. Its protein product is CASSKQGSYNEQFF.

This clonotype was counted once. The chain joins TRBV11-2 to TRBJ1-1, with unresolved D. The germline V and J ends were trimmed by 5 bases and 11 bases, with 24 bases remaining between them. Germline CDR1 is SGHAT and CDR2 is FQNNGV. The CDR3 spans 15 residues. The CDR3 DNA sequence: TGTGCCAGCAGCCCGGGAGGCCACGGCCTGTTTCAGGCTTTCTTT. Protein sequence: CASSPGGHGLFQAFF.

This clonotype was observed many times. J is TRBJ2-3 and V is TRBV5-5; the D is unclear. CDR1 and CDR2 (germline): SGHKS, YYEKEE (reference sequence). The length of the CDR3 is 12 residues. Deletions cut 4 bases from V and 4 bases from J, with 7 bases between. The CDR3 region has the DNA TGTGCCAGCAGCCGCTGGGCAGATACGCAGTATTTT. Its translation: CASSRWADTQYF. Full variable domain (outside the CDR3, taken from reference TRBV5-5 and TRBJ2-3): DAGVTQSPTHLIKTRGQQVTLRCSPISGHKSVSWYQQVLGQGPQFIFQYYEKEERGRGNFPDRFSARQFPNYSSELNVNALLLGDSALYLCASSRWADTQYFGPGTRLTVL.

The chain combines TRBV2 with TRBJ1-6; 7 bases line up with TRBD1. In germline, CDR1 is SNHLY, CDR2 FYNNEI. The CDR3 length is 14 residues. V lost 6 bases and J lost 9; bases outside the gene matches: 8. CDR3 in amino acids: CASSGGRGSSPLHF. The CDR3 nucleotides are TGTGCCAGCAGCGGCGGCAGGGGGAGTTCACCCCTCCACTTT.

This clonotype has ten or more counts. The chain employs TRBV7-9 and TRBJ2-7, with unresolved D. CDR3 length: 13 residues. CDR1 and CDR2 (germline): SEHNR, FQNEAQ (reference sequence). Trimming took 1 base from V and 6 from J, leaving 10 bases between them. CDR3 sequence: CASSLGSDFEQYF. CDR3 nucleotides: TGTGCCAGCAGCTTAGGTTCGGATTTCGAGCAGTACTTC.